This TCR beta chain was sequenced during a study of blood T cell repertoires in COVID-19. The CDR3 has 14 amino acids. Between the trimmed V and J ends, which lost 4 bases and 5 bases, there was a span of 16 bases. Germline V gene sequence: CDR1 SQVTM, CDR2 ANQGSEA. Original handling: The assay estimated nucleated cells by amplifying reference gene primers. Produced via immunoSEQ multiplex PCR; TCRdb's table is partial and in-frame only. V and J calls and clone size follow that table, whereas D and trimming were derived from the DNA. The table records about 480,000 clones, 88% of them present only once. Recruitment covered about two dozen US areas and drew participants whose ages spanned roughly 18 to 95 years. Membership in each cohort depended on participant-reported clinical history. Recovered Cohort 3 donors showed two negative PCRs, clearance, or symptom resolution.

The TCR was taken from a woman in her thirties or forties who had recovered from COVID-19. The sample taken for sequencing was PBMCs or T cells enriched from blood (not recorded which). The chain combines TRBV29-1 with TRBJ2-3; tentative D call: TRBD2 (6 bases). The CDR3 loop reads CSVGRGGRKDTQYF. Written as DNA, the CDR3 is TGCAGCGTTGGTCGGGGAGGCCGGAAAGATACGCAGTATTTT.